Shown below are 6 T cell receptor beta chains from a single sample sequenced in a study of T-cell reconstitution after alpha-beta-depleted transplantation in children (TCRdb year 2016). Reading the label with the study, this specimen's treatment or condition is: allogeneic hematopoietic cell transplantation with graft depleted of TCRalphabeta T cells and CD19 B cells. Libraries were constructed by PCR. TCRdb records Illumina HiSeq 2500 as the sequencer. To normalize quantification of the TCRbeta repertoire, the TCR libraries were built with molecular barcoding that relied on unique molecular identifiers. In TCRdb, the public reads were trimmed at Q25 with fastp and aligned with MiXCR, with productive beta chains retained. Rows with a matching CDR3 protein are joined into one entry that keeps the most common DNA and genes. The sample table lists hundreds of thousands of distinct CDR3 sequences, approximately 22% of them with a count of one. The top ten constitute around 14% of the sample.

Sequencing was performed on PBMCs, mostly from graft donor cells, taken 360 days after TCRalphabeta/CD19-depleted stem cell transplant. The receptor set was obtained from a boy under two years old who had a stem cell transplant for acute myeloid leukemia, so the T cells may come from the graft donor.

Only a few counts were recorded for this clonotype. The chain employs TRBV20-1 and TRBJ2-7; TRBD2 might be the D (5 bases). Trimming shortened V by 6 bases and J by 2 bases, and 14 bases separated the two germline ends. The CDR3 loop spans 13 amino acids. CDR1 and CDR2 (germline): DFQATT, SNEGSKA (reference sequence). CDR3 sequence reads: CSAAGDGTYEQYV. CDR3 coding DNA: TGCAGTGCGGCAGGCGACGGGACCTACGAGCAGTACGTC.

Only a few counts were recorded for this clonotype. The chain is built from TRBV29-1 and TRBJ2-1, with D tentatively TRBD1 (5 bases). This CDR3 spans 14 amino acids. Between the trimmed V and J ends, which lost 6 bases and 0 bases, there was a span of 12 bases. Germline V lookup: CDR1 SQVTM, CDR2 ANQGSEA. CDR3 nucleotides: TGCAGCGTGGACCAGGGTAGCTCCTACAATGAGCAGTTCTTC. As protein: CSVDQGSSYNEQFF.

The chain links TRBV12-3 or TRBV12-4 to TRBJ2-5, with D possibly matching TRBD2 (6 bases). This CDR3 contains 14 residues. V was cut by 6 bases and J by 0 bases, with 11 bases left in between. CDR3 sequence reads: CASSPGTHQETQYF. CDR3 nucleotides: TGTGCCAGCAGCCCCGGGACTCACCAAGAGACCCAGTACTTC.

This clonotype was seen a few times. This chain connects TRBV7-2 to TRBJ2-7; D not certain. CDR1 and CDR2 (germline): SGHTA, FQGNSA. Deletions cut 0 bases from V and 0 bases from J, with 9 bases between. The CDR3 is 15 residues long. CDR3 residues: CASSLAASPSYEQYF. CDR3 sequence (DNA): TGTGCCAGCAGCTTAGCGGCCAGTCCCTCCTACGAGCAGTACTTC.

The CDR3 spells CASSSVAGPSRNEQFF. The DNA for the CDR3 is TGTGCCAGCAGCTCGGTAGCGGGCCCCTCGAGGAATGAGCAGTTCTTC. The chain employs TRBV7-3 and TRBJ2-1; 7 positions agree with TRBD2. CDR1 is SGHTA and CDR2 is FQGTGA in the germline V gene. The CDR3 length is 16 residues. With V trimmed by 4 bases and J by 7 bases, 13 bases remained unmatched.

This clonotype was detected a few times. V is TRBV18 and J is TRBJ2-3; the D is unclear. Trimming cost V 5 bases and J 0 bases, with 9 bases left between them. The CDR3 contains 14 residues. CDR1 is KGHSH, CDR2 LQKENI, per germline. The CDR3 DNA sequence: TGTGCCAGCTCATCGACCGGGAGCACAGATACGCAGTATTTT. Amino acids: CASSSTGSTDTQYF.